This TCR beta chain appears in the sequencing data of a study of early T cells in non-severe SARS-CoV-2 infection. Turning to the study itself: Chains were not paired, and sequencing was done on bulk RNA from unsorted whole blood.

The table lists this clonotype with a few counts. Its antigen remains unknown. Points from the study as a whole: Comparison of clonotypes with VDJdb favored anti-spike CD8 responses while missing private and CD4 specificities.

Individual cDNA molecules were tagged with unique molecular identifiers, the study reported. Each CDR3 protein is one row after TCRdb ran MiXCR on the 5' RACE reads. Among about 76,000 distinct CDR3 sequences, approximately 10% were seen once, and the ten largest hold over 3.5%. Germline CDR1 and CDR2: MNHEY and SVGAGI. CDR3 size: 17 residues. V was cut by 6 bases and J by 2 bases, with 20 bases left in between. J is TRBJ1-5 and V is TRBV6-5, with D tentatively TRBD1 (6 bases). The sample was whole blood. This TCR was sampled from an adult who was a healthcare worker with PCR-confirmed SARS-CoV-2 infection or an uninfected control (not recorded which). DNA for the CDR3: TGTGCCAGCAGACCGGACCAAACAGGGACGGGCAATCAGCCCCAGCATTTT. This translates into CASRPDQTGTGNQPQHF.